The 16 T cell receptor beta chains below were found in one sample sequenced in a study of T cell changes during pregnancy in multiple sclerosis. Method: immunoSEQ multiplex PCR; TCRdb's copy keeps in-frame clones and lacks some. The sample includes approximately 85,000 clones, approximately 90% seen only once; the top ten take approximately 2.5%. The specimen comprised peripheral blood, sampled in the first trimester of pregnancy. Receptors were obtained from a female donor with multiple sclerosis, enrolled in a pregnancy study.

V gene TRBV6-5 combines with J gene TRBJ1-1, with 8 bases identical to TRBD1. Trimming cost V 7 bases and J 5 bases; bases outside gene matches: 6. Germline V gene sequence: CDR1 MNHEY, CDR2 SVGAGI. CDR3 size: 13 residues. The CDR3, as DNA: TGTGCCAGCACCCAGACAGGGGAGACTGAAGCTTTCTTT. It encodes CASTQTGETEAFF.

The J gene is TRBJ2-1, the V gene TRBV4-3; no clear D. This CDR3 comprises 16 residues. V was pared by 2 bases and J by 8 bases, with 19 bases between. Per germline, CDR1 LGHNA and CDR2 YSLEER. The CDR3 DNA follows: TGCGCCAGCAGCCAACAAAGAGAATCCGCTCGGGATGAGCAGTTCTTC. This gives the protein CASSQQRESARDEQFF.

CDR3 amino acids: CASRPSGQMEKLFF. The CDR3 DNA follows: TGTGCCAGCAGGCCCTCGGGACAGATGGAAAAACTGTTTTTT. The gene calls are TRBV6-6 and TRBJ1-4; 7 bases line up with TRBD1. Losses at the gene ends were 6 bases for V and 8 bases for J; bases not matched to a gene: 9. The CDR3 spans 14 residues. The germline V gene encodes CDR1 MNHNY and CDR2 SVGAGI (reference sequence).

This rearrangement joins TRBV7-8 to TRBJ2-1; 8 nucleotides align to TRBD1. J gave up 16 bases and V 3 bases, and 5 bases lay outside the gene matches. This CDR3 is 11 amino acids long. Germline CDR1 is SGHVS and CDR2 is FQNEAQ. In nucleotides, the CDR3 is TGTGCCAGCAGCTTGACAGGGGTTGAATTCTTC. Residues: CASSLTGVEFF.

The chain combines TRBV6-5 with TRBJ1-2; tentatively, D is TRBD1 (6 bases). V was shortened by 8 bases and J by 8 bases, with 12 bases between the two germline ends. Germline CDR1 reads MNHEY; CDR2 reads SVGAGI. This CDR3 spans 11 amino acids. This chain's CDR3 is CASLGALGYTF. In DNA, the CDR3 is TGTGCCAGCTTGGGGGCCTTAGGCTACACCTTC.

The CDR3 coding sequence is TGTGCCAGCAGGGGGGACAGGGGCAGGAATTCACCCCTCCACTTT. This codes for CASRGDRGRNSPLHF. The chain couples TRBV6-5 to TRBJ1-6, with TRBD1 matching 10 bases. V dropped 6 bases and J dropped 7; count of bases not matched to a gene: 6. The V gene's germline CDR1 is MNHEY and CDR2 SVGAGI. The CDR3 runs to 15 residues.

The chain links TRBV28 to TRBJ1-5; D possibly corresponds to TRBD1 (6 bases). The V gene's germline CDR1 is MDHEN and CDR2 SYDVKM. Trimming took 2 bases from V and 0 from J, leaving 17 bases between them. The CDR3 runs 18 residues. As DNA, the CDR3 is TGTGCCAGCAGTTTAGTGGGTACAGGGACCCCTAGCAATCAGCCCCAGCATTTT. Translating it yields CASSLVGTGTPSNQPQHF.

This chain uses TRBV11-2 with TRBJ1-1; D is ambiguous. The V and J ends lost 2 bases and 0 bases respectively, with 7 bases between them. This CDR3 spans 14 amino acids. Germline CDR1 SGHAT, CDR2 FQNNGV. The CDR3 DNA reads TGTGCCAGCAGCTTACAGTTTATGAACACTGAAGCTTTCTTT. It is translated as CASSLQFMNTEAFF.

The genes are TRBV19 and TRBJ2-7; TRBD2 aligns across 13 bases. This CDR3 is built from 14 residues. V dropped 10 bases and J dropped 5; count of bases not matched to a gene: 8. In germline, CDR1 is LNHDA, CDR2 SQIVND (reference sequence). The CDR3 here is CATRGLAGSHEQYF. Written as DNA, the CDR3 is TGTGCCACTAGGGGACTAGCGGGATCACACGAGCAGTACTTC.

The J gene is TRBJ1-6, the V gene TRBV6-5; TRBD1 matches at 7 bases. CDR1 is MNHEY and CDR2 is SVGAGI in the germline V gene. V dropped 0 bases and J dropped 7; count of bases not matched to a gene: 3. CDR3 length: 15 residues. In nucleotides, the CDR3 is TGTGCCAGCAGTTACTCTTCCAGGGGGAATTCACCCCTCCACTTT. This gives the protein CASSYSSRGNSPLHF.

This rearrangement joins TRBV7-9 to TRBJ2-3, with D possibly being TRBD1 (5 bases). Trimming removed 2 bases from V and 4 bases from J, with 10 bases in between. This CDR3 comprises 14 residues. Germline values: CDR1 SEHNR, CDR2 FQNEAQ (reference sequence). The CDR3 loop is CASSLPQGADTQYF. The CDR3 DNA reads as TGTGCCAGCAGCTTACCGCAGGGCGCAGATACGCAGTATTTT.

The chain employs TRBV30 and TRBJ2-3; a weak D match, TRBD2 (5 bases). The length of the CDR3 is 11 residues. Germline CDR1 is GTSNPN and CDR2 is SVGIG (reference sequence). CDR3 loop: CAAGVIDTQYF. The CDR3 region has the DNA TGTGCGGCGGGTGTGATAGATACGCAGTATTTT.

This chain joins TRBV6-1 and TRBJ1-2, with TRBD1 as a possible D gene (5 bases). The CDR3 has 15 amino acids. Germline CDR1 and CDR2: MNHNS and SASEGT. V was cut by 2 bases and J by 7 bases, with 17 bases left in between. CDR3 sequence reads: CASSEWLGGLAGYTF. The CDR3 DNA sequence: TGTGCCAGCAGTGAATGGTTGGGGGGGTTGGCTGGCTACACCTTC.

The chain couples TRBV6-1 to TRBJ2-7; D is possibly TRBD1 (5 bases). The CDR3 consists of 14 residues. V dropped 6 bases and J dropped 4 bases, with 16 bases sitting between them. Germline V gives CDR1 MNHNS, CDR2 SASEGT. CDR3 in amino acids: CASSQGPQSYEQYF. CDR3 coding DNA: TGTGCCAGCAGCCAGGGCCCTCAATCTTACGAGCAGTACTTC.

The chain carries TRBV4-1 and TRBJ2-7; 11 positions match TRBD2. The CDR3 totals 15 residues. CDR1 MGHRA and CDR2 YSYEKL come from the germline V gene. After removal of 3 bases from V and 4 bases from J, the junction contained 5 bases not matched to a gene. CDR3 bases: TGCGCCAGCAGCCAGACTAGCGGGGTTTCTTACGAGCAGTACTTC. Protein product: CASSQTSGVSYEQYF.

The chain employs TRBV6-5 and TRBJ2-7; D is perhaps TRBD1 (6 bases). V was trimmed by 0 bases and J by 2 bases, leaving 11 bases between them. Germline V gene lookup returns CDR1 MNHEY and CDR2 SVGAGI. The length of the CDR3 is 15 residues. CDR3 protein: CASSYSMGAPYEQYF. The CDR3 nucleotides are TGTGCCAGCAGTTACTCGATGGGGGCTCCCTACGAGCAGTACTTC.